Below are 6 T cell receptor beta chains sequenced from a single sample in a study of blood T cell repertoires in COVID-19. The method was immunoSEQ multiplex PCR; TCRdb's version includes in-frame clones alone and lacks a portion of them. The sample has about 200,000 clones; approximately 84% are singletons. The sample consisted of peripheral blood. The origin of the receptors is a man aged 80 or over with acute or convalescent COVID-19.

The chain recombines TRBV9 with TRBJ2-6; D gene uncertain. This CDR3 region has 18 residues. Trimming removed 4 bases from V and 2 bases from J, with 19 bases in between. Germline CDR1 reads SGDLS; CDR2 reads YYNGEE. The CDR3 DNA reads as TGTGCCAGCAGCCCCCAGGCCCAAAACCCCCCTGGGGCCAACGTCCTGACTTTC. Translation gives CASSPQAQNPPGANVLTF.

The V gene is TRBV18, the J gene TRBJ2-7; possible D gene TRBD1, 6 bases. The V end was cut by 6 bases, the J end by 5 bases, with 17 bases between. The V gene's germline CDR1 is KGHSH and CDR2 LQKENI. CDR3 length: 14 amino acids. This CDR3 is CASSRGDRLDEQYF. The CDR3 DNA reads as TGTGCCAGCTCCCGGGGTGACAGGCTGGACGAGCAGTACTTC. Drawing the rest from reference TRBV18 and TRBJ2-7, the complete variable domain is NAGVMQNPRHLVRRRGQEARLRCSPMKGHSHVYWYRQLPEEGLKFMVYLQKENIIDESGMPKERFSAEFPKEGPSILRIQQVVRGDSAAYFCASSRGDRLDEQYFGPGTRLTVT.

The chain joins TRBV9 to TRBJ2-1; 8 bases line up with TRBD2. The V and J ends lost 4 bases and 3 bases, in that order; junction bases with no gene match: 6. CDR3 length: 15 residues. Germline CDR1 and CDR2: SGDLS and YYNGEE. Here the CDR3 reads CASSPTGTSYNEQFF. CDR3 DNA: TGTGCCAGCAGCCCGACCGGGACTAGCTACAATGAGCAGTTCTTC.

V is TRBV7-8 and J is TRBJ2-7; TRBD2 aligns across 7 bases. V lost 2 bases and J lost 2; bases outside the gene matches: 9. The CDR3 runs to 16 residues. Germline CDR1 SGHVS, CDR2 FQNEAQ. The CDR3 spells CASSLSGGRGAYEQYF. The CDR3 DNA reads TGTGCCAGCAGCTTAAGCGGCGGGAGAGGGGCCTACGAGCAGTACTTC.

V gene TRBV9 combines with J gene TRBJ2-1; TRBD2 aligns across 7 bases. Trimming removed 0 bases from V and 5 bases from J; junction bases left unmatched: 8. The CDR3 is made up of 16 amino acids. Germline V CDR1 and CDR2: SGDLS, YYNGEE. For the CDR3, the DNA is TGTGCCAGCAGCGTAGCTAGCGGAGCGGGGAACAATGAGCAGTTCTTC. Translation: CASSVASGAGNNEQFF.

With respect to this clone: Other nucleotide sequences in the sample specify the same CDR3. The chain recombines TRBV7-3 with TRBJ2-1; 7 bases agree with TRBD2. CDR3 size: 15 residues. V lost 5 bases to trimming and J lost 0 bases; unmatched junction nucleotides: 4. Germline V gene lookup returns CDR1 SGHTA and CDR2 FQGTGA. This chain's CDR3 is CASSLGLGSYNEQFF. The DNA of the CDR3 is TGTGCCAGCAGCCTCGGACTAGGCTCCTACAATGAGCAGTTCTTC.